This T cell receptor (beta chain) was observed in a study of cytomegalovirus exposure and HLA in healthy donors. Study overall: HLA-typed donors were the source of approximately 85 million unique TCRs, which an early data release held.

The PCR ran on 60 Vbeta and 13 Jbeta primers. Clones were read by immunoSEQ multiplex PCR, and TCRdb kept only the in-frame ones, dropping some. The sample includes 180,000 or so clones, 75% to 90% of them seen just once. Study results and caveats: A later analysis showed HLA-associated TCR beta chains outstripping equally common others in clonal expansion. Within a later analysis, the majority of CMV-associated TCR beta chains appeared HLA-restricted.

Those who donated were healthy bone marrow donors. Regarding this clone: Its antigen is as yet unknown.

The CDR3 is 11 residues long. V shed 11 bases and J shed 4 bases, with 11 bases lying between them. From germline, CDR1 is SNHLY and CDR2 FYNNEI. V usage is TRBV2 and J usage is TRBJ2-5; TRBD1 is a possible D gene (6 bases). The clonotype comes from a woman aged 25-40 years in good health and CMV-seronegative. The sequenced sample consisted of PBMCs. CDR3 sequence: CAGGRGETQYF. The DNA of the CDR3 is TGTGCCGGGGGCAGGGGAGAGACCCAGTACTTC.